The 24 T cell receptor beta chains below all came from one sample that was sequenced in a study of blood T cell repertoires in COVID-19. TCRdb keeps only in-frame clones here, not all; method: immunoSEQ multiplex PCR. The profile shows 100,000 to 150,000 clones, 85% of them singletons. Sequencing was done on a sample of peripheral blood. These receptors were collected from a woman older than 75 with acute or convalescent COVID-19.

The CDR3 loop reads CASSISVVPQHF. The CDR3 coding sequence is TGTGCCAGTAGTATCTCCGTAGTGCCCCAGCATTTT. J is TRBJ1-5 and V is TRBV19, with no clear D. V was clipped by 3 bases and J by 9 bases, with 9 bases between them. Germline V gene lookup returns CDR1 LNHDA and CDR2 SQIVND (reference sequence). CDR3 length: 12 amino acids. The full variable domain, with the rest looked up from reference TRBV19 and TRBJ1-5, is DGGITQSPKYLFRKEGQNVTLSCEQNLNHDAMYWYRQDPGQGLRLIYYSQIVNDFQKGDIAEGYSVSREKKESFPLTVTSAQKNPTAFYLCASSISVVPQHFGDGTRLSIL.

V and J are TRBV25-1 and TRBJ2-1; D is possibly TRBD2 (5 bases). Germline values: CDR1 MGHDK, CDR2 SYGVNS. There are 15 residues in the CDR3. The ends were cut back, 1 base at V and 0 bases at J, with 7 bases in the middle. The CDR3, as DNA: TGTGCCAGCAGTGAATTCCGGGGCTCCTACAATGAGCAGTTCTTC. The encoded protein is CASSEFRGSYNEQFF.

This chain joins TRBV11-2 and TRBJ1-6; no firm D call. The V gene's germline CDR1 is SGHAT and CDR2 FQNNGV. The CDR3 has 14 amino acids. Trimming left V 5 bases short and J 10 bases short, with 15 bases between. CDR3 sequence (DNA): TGTGCCAGCAGCGGAGCTTCCGTAGCCTCACCCCTCCACTTT. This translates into CASSGASVASPLHF.

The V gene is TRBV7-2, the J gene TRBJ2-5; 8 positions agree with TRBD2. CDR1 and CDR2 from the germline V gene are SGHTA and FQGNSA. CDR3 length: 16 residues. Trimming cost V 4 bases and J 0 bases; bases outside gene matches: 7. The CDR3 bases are TGTGCCAGCAGCTCCGGGGTAGCGGGGTACCAAGAGACCCAGTACTTC. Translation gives CASSSGVAGYQETQYF.

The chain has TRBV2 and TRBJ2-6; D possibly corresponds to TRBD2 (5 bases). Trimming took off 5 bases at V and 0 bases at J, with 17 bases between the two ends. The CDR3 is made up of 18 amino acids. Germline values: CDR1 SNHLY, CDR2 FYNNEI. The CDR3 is CASSRNWTPSSGANVLTF. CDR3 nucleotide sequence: TGTGCCAGCAGTAGGAATTGGACTCCGAGCTCTGGGGCCAACGTCCTGACTTTC.

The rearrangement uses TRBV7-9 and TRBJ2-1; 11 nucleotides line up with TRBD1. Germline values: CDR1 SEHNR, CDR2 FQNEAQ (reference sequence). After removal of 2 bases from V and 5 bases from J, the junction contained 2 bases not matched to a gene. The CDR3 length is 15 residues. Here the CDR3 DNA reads TGTGCCAGCAGCTTACGGACAGGGGGCCACAATGAGCAGTTCTTC. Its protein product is CASSLRTGGHNEQFF.

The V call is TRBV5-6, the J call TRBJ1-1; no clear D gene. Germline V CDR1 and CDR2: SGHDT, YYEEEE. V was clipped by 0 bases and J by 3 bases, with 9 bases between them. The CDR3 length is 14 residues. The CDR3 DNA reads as TGTGCCAGCAGCTTGGAACGACGGGACACTGAAGCTTTCTTT. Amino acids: CASSLERRDTEAFF.

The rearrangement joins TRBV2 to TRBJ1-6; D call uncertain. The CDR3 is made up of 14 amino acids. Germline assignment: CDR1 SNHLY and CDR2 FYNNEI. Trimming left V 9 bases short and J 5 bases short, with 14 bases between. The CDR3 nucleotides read TGTGCCAGTGAGTGGAGTCCGAATAATTCACCCCTCCACTTT. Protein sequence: CASEWSPNNSPLHF.

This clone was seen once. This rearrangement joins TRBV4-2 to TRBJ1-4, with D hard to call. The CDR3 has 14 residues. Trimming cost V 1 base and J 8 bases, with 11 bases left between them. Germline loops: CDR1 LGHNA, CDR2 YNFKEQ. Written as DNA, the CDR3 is TGTGCCAGCAGCCAAGTCTCCCAAGAGGAAAAACTGTTTTTT. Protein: CASSQVSQEEKLFF.

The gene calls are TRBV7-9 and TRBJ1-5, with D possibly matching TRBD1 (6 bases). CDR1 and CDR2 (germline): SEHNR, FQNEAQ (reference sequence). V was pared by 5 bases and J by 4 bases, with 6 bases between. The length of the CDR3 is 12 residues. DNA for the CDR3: TGTGCCAGCAGCCAGGGGAATCAGCCCCAGCATTTT. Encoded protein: CASSQGNQPQHF.

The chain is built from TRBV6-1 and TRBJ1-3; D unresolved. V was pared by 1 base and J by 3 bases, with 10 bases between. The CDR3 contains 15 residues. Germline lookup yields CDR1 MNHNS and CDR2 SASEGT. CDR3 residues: CASSEVYEYGNTIYF. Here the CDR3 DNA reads TGTGCCAGCAGTGAAGTTTATGAGTATGGAAACACCATATATTTT.

The CDR3 here is CASGQGAIYEQYF. CDR3 nucleotides: TGTGCTAGTGGCCAGGGGGCTATTTACGAGCAGTACTTC. J is TRBJ2-7 and V is TRBV12-5; TRBD1 matches 8 bases. Per germline, CDR1 LGHNT and CDR2 FRNRAP. Germline trimming cut 6 bases from V and 4 bases from J; bases unmatched to any gene: 5. The CDR3 loop spans 13 amino acids.

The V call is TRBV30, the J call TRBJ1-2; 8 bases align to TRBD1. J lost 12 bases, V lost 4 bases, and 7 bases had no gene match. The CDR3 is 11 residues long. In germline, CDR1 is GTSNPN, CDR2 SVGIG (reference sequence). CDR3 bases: TGTGCCTGGATCCCCGGGACAGGTGACACCTTC. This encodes CAWIPGTGDTF.

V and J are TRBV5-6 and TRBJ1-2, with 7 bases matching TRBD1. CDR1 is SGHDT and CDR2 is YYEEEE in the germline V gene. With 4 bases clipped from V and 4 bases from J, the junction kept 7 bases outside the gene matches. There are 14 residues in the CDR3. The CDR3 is CASSPRQGGYGYTF. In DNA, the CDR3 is TGTGCCAGCAGCCCACGACAGGGTGGCTATGGCTACACCTTC.

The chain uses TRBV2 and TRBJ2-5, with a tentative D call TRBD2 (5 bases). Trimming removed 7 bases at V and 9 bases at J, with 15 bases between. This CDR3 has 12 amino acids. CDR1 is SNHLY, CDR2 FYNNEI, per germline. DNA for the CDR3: TGTGCCAGCATTCCTGGAACGAGGGCCCAGTACTTC. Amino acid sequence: CASIPGTRAQYF.

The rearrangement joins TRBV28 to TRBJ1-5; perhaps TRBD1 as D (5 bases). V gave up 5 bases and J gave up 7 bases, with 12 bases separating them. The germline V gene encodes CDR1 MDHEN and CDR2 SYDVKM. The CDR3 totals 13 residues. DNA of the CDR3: TGTGCCAGCAGTCGAACAACAGGACAGCCCCAGCATTTT. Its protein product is CASSRTTGQPQHF.

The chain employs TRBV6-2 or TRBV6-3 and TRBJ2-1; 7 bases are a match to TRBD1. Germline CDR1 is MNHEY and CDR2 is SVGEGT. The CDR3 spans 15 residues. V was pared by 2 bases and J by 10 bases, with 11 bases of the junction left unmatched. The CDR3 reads CASSYLLRGRFEQFF. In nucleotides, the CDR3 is TGTGCCAGCAGTTACCTCCTAAGGGGGCGTTTCGAGCAGTTCTTC.

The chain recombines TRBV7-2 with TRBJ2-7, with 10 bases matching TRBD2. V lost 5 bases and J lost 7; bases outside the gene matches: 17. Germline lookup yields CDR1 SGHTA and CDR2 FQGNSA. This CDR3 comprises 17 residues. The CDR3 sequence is CASSLSSGSGGAREQYF. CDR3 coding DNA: TGTGCCAGCAGCCTTTCTTCGGGAAGCGGGGGGGCGAGAGAGCAGTACTTC.

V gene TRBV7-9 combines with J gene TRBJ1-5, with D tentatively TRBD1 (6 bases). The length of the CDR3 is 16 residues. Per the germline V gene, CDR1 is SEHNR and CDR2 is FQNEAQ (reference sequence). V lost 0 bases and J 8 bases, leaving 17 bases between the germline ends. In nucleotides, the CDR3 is TGTGCCAGCAGCTTAGCGAGTACGGGACCAGGGGAGCCCCAGCATTTT. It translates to CASSLASTGPGEPQHF. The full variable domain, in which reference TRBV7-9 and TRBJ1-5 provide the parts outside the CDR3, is DTGVSQNPRHKITKRGQNVTFRCDPISEHNRLYWYRQTLGQGPEFLTYFQNEAQLEKSRLLSDRFSAERPKGSFSTLEIQRTEQGDSAMYLCASSLASTGPGEPQHFGDGTRLSIL.

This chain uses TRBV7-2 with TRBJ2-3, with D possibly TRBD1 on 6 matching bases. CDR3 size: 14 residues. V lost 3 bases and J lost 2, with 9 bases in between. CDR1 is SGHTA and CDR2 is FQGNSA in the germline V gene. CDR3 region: CASSLQGHTDTQYF. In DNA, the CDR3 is TGTGCCAGCAGCTTGCAGGGGCACACAGATACGCAGTATTTT.

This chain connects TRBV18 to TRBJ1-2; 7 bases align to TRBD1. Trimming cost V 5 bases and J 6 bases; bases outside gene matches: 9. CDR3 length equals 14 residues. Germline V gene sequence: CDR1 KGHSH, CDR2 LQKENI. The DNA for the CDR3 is TGTGCCAGCTCATTCATAGACAGGGAGAATGGCTACACCTTC. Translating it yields CASSFIDRENGYTF.

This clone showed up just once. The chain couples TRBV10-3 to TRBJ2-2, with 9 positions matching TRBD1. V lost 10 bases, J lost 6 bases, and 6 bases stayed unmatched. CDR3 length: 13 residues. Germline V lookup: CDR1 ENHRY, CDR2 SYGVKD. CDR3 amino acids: CATPGTGSGELFF. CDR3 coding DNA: TGTGCCACCCCCGGGACAGGGTCCGGGGAGCTGTTTTTT.

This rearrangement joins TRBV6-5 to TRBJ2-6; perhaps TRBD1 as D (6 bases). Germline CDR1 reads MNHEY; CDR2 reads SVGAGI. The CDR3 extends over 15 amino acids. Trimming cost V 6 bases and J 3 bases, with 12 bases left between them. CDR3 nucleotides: TGTGCCAGCAGGCACACAGGGTATGGGGCCAACGTCCTGACTTTC. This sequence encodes CASRHTGYGANVLTF.

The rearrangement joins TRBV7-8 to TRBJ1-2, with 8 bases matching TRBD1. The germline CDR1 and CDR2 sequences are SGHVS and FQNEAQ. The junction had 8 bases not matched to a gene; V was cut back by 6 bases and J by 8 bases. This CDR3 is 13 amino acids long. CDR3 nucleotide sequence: TGTGCCAGCAGTACTGGACAGGGTCTAGGCTACACCTTC. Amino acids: CASSTGQGLGYTF.